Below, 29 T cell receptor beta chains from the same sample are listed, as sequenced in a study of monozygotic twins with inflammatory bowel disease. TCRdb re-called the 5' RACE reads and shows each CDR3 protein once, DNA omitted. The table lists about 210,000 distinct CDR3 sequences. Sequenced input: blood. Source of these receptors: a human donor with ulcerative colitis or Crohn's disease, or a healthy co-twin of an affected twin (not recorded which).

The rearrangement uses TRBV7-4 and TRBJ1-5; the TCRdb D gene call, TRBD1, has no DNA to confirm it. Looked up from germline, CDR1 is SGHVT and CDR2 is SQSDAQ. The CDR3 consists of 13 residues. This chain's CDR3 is CASRKGVGQPQHF.

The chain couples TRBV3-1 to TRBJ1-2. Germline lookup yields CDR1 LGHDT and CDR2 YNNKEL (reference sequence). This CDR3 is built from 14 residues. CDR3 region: CASSQNGQSYGYTF. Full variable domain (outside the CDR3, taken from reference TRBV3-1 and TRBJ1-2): DTAVSQTPKYLVTQMGNDKSIKCEQNLGHDTMYWYKQDSKKFLKIMFSYNNKELIINETVPNRFSPKSPDKAHLNLHINSLELGDSAVYFCASSQNGQSYGYTFGSGTRLTVV.

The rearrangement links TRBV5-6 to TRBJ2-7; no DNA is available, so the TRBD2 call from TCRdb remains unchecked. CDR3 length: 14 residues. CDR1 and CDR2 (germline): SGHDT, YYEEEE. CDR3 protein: CASSSSGGTYEQYF.

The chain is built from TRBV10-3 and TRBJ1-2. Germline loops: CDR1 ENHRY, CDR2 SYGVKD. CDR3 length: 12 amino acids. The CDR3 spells CAIKPGGYGYTF.

CDR3 sequence reads: CASSYSLLAGVNTGELFF. J is TRBJ2-2 and V is TRBV6-2 or TRBV6-3; TCRdb proposes TRBD2, but this gene call is untestable without DNA. The CDR3 contains 18 residues. The V gene's germline CDR1 is MNHEY and CDR2 SVGEGT.

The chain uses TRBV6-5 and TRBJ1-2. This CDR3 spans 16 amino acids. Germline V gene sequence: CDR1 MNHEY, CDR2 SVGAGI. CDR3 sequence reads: CASSYSPTGLGDGYTF.

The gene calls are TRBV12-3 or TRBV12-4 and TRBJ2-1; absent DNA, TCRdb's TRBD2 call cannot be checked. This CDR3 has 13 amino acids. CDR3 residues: CASSSATYNEQFF.

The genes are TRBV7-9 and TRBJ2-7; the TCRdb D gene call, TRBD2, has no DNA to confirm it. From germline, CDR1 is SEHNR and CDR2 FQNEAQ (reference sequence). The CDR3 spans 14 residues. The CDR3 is CASRNSGEAYEQYF.

CDR3 in amino acids: CATSSGVFQETQYF. V is TRBV12-3 or TRBV12-4 and J is TRBJ2-5; TCRdb designates TRBD2, a call that cannot be tested without DNA. The CDR3 loop spans 14 amino acids.

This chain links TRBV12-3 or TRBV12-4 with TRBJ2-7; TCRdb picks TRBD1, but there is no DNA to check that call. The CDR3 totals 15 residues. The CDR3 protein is CASSPQGGATYEQYF.

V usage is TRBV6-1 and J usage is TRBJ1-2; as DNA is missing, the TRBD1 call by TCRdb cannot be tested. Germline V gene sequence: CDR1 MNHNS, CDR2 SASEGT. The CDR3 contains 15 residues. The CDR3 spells CASSVAGTSFYGYTF.

CDR3 protein: CSASRFESNQPQHF. The chain uses TRBV20-1 and TRBJ1-5. Germline CDR1 DFQATT, CDR2 SNEGSKA (reference sequence). The CDR3 is 14 residues long.

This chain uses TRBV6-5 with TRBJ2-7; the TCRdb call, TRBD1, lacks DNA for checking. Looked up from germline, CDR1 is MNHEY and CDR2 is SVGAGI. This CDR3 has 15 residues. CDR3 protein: CASSYSMQGGGEQYF.

The CDR3 loop is CASSLAGRGHRTAFF. The V gene is TRBV7-6, the J gene TRBJ1-1; no DNA is available, so the TRBD1 call from TCRdb remains unchecked. CDR1 SGHVS and CDR2 FNYEAQ come from the germline V gene. This CDR3 has 15 residues.

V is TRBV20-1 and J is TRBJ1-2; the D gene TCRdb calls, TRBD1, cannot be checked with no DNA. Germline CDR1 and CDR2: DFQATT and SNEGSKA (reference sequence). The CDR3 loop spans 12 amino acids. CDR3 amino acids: CSAPTGSWGYTF.

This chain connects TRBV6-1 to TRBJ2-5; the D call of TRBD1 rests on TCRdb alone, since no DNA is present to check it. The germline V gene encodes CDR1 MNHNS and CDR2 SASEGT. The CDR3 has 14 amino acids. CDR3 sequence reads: CASRALGARETQYF.

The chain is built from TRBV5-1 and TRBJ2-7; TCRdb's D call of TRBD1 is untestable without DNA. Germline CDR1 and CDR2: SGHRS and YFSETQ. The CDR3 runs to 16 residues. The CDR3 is CASSLPTTQGYYEQYF.

This chain's CDR3 is CASSPRDSNTEAFF. V gene TRBV18 combines with J gene TRBJ1-1; the D gene TCRdb calls, TRBD1, cannot be checked with no DNA. This CDR3 spans 14 amino acids. CDR1 is KGHSH and CDR2 is LQKENI in the germline V gene.

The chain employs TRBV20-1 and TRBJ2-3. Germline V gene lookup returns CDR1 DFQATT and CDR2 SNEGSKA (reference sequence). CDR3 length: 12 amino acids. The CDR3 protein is CSARDPSDTQYF.

CDR3 in amino acids: CASSYSIHRGSAAGYTF. The genes are TRBV6-5 and TRBJ1-2. This CDR3 has 17 amino acids. CDR1 is MNHEY and CDR2 is SVGAGI in the germline V gene.

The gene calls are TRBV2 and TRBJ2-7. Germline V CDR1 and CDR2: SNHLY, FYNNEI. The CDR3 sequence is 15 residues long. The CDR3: CASSEGGQASYEQYF.

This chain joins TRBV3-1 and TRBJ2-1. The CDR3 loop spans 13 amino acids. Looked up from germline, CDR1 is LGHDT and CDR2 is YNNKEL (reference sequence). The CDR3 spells CASSQVERQEQFF.

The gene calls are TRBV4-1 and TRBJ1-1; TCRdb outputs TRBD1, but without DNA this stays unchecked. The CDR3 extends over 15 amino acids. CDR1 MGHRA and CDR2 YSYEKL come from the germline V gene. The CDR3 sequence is CASSQVPDGRDEAFF.

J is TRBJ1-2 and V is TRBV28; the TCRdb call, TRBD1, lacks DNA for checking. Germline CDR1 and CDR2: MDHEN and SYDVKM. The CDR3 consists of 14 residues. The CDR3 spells CASSLISPEYGYTF.

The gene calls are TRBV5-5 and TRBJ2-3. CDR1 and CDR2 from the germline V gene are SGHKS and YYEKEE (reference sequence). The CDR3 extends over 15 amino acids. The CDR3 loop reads CASSLYFRSTDTQYF.

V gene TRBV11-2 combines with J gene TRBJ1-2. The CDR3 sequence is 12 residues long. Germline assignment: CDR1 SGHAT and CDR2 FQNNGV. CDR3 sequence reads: CASSAGIYGYTF.

CDR3 protein: CASSLGGRTTEQFF. The chain employs TRBV7-2 and TRBJ2-1; TCRdb lists TRBD2, though no DNA is available to test this call. The CDR3 sequence is 14 residues long. Germline V gene lookup returns CDR1 SGHTA and CDR2 FQGNSA.

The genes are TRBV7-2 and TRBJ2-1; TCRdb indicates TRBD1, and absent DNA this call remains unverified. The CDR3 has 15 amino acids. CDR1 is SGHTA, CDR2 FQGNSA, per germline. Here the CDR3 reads CASSPLGGSYNEQFF.

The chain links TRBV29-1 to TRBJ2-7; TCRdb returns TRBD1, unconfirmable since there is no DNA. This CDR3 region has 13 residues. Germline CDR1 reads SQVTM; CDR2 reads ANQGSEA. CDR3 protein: CSYTRDRVAEQYF.